A single sample is the source of the 9 T cell receptor beta chains below, sequenced in a study of OX40 agonist ivuxolimab in advanced cancers. The table came from immunoSEQ multiplex PCR; TCRdb's copy has only in-frame clones and leaves some out. The data contain tens of thousands of clones, roughly 80% of them singletons. The source was CD4+ or CD8+ T cells sorted from blood, collected in a trial of the OX40 agonist ivuxolimab. Receptors were obtained from an adult with an advanced solid tumor such as melanoma, head and neck, liver or kidney cancer.

The chain uses TRBV7-2 and TRBJ2-5; 10 nucleotides line up with TRBD2. The ends lost 5 bases at V and 4 bases at J; junction bases unmatched: 13. This CDR3 has 17 residues. Germline V gene data show CDR1 as SGHTA and CDR2 as FQGNSA. Here the CDR3 reads CASSLEVIAGGRETQYF. Written as DNA, the CDR3 is TGTGCCAGCAGCCTAGAGGTGATAGCGGGAGGTAGAGAGACCCAGTACTTC.

The chain couples TRBV28 to TRBJ2-7, with D maybe TRBD1 (5 bases). CDR1 is MDHEN and CDR2 is SYDVKM in the germline V gene. The CDR3 runs 15 residues. Trimming removed 7 bases at V and 0 bases at J, with 16 bases between. The CDR3 nucleotides read TGTGCCAGCACGACAGAGACCCGACCCTCCTACGAGCAGTACTTC. Residues: CASTTETRPSYEQYF.

This clone has a single count. J is TRBJ1-1 and V is TRBV6-1, with a possible D match to TRBD1 (5 bases). This CDR3 is built from 14 residues. Trimming took off 7 bases at V and 3 bases at J, with 15 bases between the two ends. CDR1 is MNHNS and CDR2 is SASEGT in the germline V gene. The chain's CDR3 is CASIPLGAYTEAFF. CDR3 in DNA: TGTGCCAGCATTCCCCTCGGGGCCTACACTGAAGCTTTCTTT.

The V and J genes are TRBV7-2 and TRBJ2-5; 8 nucleotides match TRBD1. The trim removed 2 bases at V and 5 bases at J, leaving 7 bases unmatched. CDR3 length equals 15 residues. Germline values: CDR1 SGHTA, CDR2 FQGNSA. In nucleotides, the CDR3 is TGTGCCAGCAGCTTAACCTCAGGGGGCTACGAGACCCAGTACTTC. This codes for CASSLTSGGYETQYF.

The genes are TRBV11-2 and TRBJ1-1; tentative D call: TRBD1 (6 bases). This CDR3 is 15 amino acids long. Germline lookup yields CDR1 SGHAT and CDR2 FQNNGV. Trimming removed 1 base at V and 1 base at J, with 10 bases between. This CDR3 is CASSLGTVRNTEAFF. CDR3 sequence (DNA): TGTGCCAGCAGCTTAGGGACAGTACGGAACACTGAAGCTTTCTTT. The whole variable domain, remainder taken from reference TRBV11-2 and TRBJ1-1, is EAGVAQSPRYKIIEKRQSVAFWCNPISGHATLYWYQQILGQGPKLLIQFQNNGVVDDSQLPKDRFSAERLKGVDSTLKIQPAKLEDSAVYLCASSLGTVRNTEAFFGQGTRLTVV.

This clone was seen only a few times. The chain couples TRBV11-2 to TRBJ1-1; D not resolved. CDR3 length: 13 residues. Trimming pared 1 base from V and 8 bases from J, leaving 11 bases between. From germline, CDR1 is SGHAT and CDR2 FQNNGV. The CDR3 coding sequence is TGTGCCAGCAGCTTAGGTAGGCCGACAGAAGCTTTCTTT. Amino acid sequence: CASSLGRPTEAFF.

This clone was picked up one time. This rearrangement joins TRBV21-1 to TRBJ2-7; TRBD2, the table's D call, lacks a check against the DNA. TRBV21-1 is labeled a pseudogene. This CDR3 has 11 residues. In DNA form, the CDR3 reads TGTGCCAGCAGCACCTACTACGAGCAGTACTTC. Its translation: CASSTYYEQYF.

The rearrangement joins TRBV18 to TRBJ2-7, with D possibly matching TRBD2 (5 bases). Germline V CDR1 and CDR2: KGHSH, LQKENI. The CDR3 sequence is 13 residues long. Trimming cost V 2 bases and J 5 bases, with 10 bases left between them. CDR3 protein: CASSPGVGDEQYF. In DNA, the CDR3 is TGTGCCAGCTCACCAGGGGTCGGGGACGAGCAGTACTTC.

The chain couples TRBV2 to TRBJ1-5, with D possibly matching TRBD1 (6 bases). This CDR3 region has 15 residues. Trimming took off 4 bases at V and 5 bases at J, with 15 bases between the two ends. CDR1 is SNHLY, CDR2 FYNNEI, per germline. CDR3 nucleotides: TGTGCCAGCAGTGTAATCCGGGACACCGATCAGCCCCAGCATTTT. This encodes CASSVIRDTDQPQHF.